The 32 T cell receptor beta chains presented below share a single source sample, sequenced in a study of T cell responses to AZD1222 COVID-19 vaccine. Sequenced by immunoSEQ multiplex PCR; TCRdb stores in-frame clones only, minus some. Here the sample spans roughly 140,000 clones, 70% to 90% being singletons. This sample comprised peripheral blood, obtained on day 0 of MenACWY control vaccination. The receptors here all came from an adult in good health.

The chain carries TRBV7-2 and TRBJ1-5; 7 nucleotides align to TRBD1. The germline gives CDR1 SGHTA, CDR2 FQGNSA. V gave up 5 bases and J gave up 6 bases; unmatched junction bases: 10. The CDR3 is 15 residues long. The CDR3 DNA reads as TGTGCCAGCAGCGCCAAGGGGGCAGGGGGTCAGCCCCAGCATTTT. Amino acid sequence: CASSAKGAGGQPQHF.

The chain combines TRBV7-9 with TRBJ2-7; perhaps TRBD1 as D (6 bases). Germline lookup yields CDR1 SEHNR and CDR2 FQNEAQ (reference sequence). Trimming cost V 0 bases and J 9 bases, with 6 bases left between them. The CDR3 covers 11 residues. The CDR3 protein is CASSLARGQYF. CDR3 DNA sequence: TGTGCCAGCAGCTTAGCCAGGGGGCAGTACTTC.

This chain joins TRBV19 and TRBJ1-1; no definite D call. This CDR3 contains 15 residues. The ends were cut back, 1 base at V and 5 bases at J, with 14 bases in the middle. Germline V gene lookup returns CDR1 LNHDA and CDR2 SQIVND (reference sequence). The DNA for the CDR3 is TGTGCCAGTAGTATAGGGGCCGCGACAAGGACTGAAGCTTTCTTT. As protein: CASSIGAATRTEAFF.

The genes are TRBV7-2 and TRBJ2-1, with D perhaps TRBD1 (6 bases). Trimming left V 1 base short and J 3 bases short, with 10 bases between. The V gene's germline CDR1 is SGHTA and CDR2 FQGNSA. The CDR3 sequence is 15 residues long. In nucleotides, the CDR3 is TGTGCCAGCAGCTTAGGCCAGGGACACTACAATGAGCAGTTCTTC. Translation: CASSLGQGHYNEQFF.

The chain couples TRBV10-3 to TRBJ2-2, with 7 nucleotides matching TRBD1. Losses at the gene ends were 6 bases for V and 4 bases for J; bases not matched to a gene: 8. This CDR3 is 15 amino acids long. Germline assignment: CDR1 ENHRY and CDR2 SYGVKD. CDR3 nucleotides: TGTGCCATCAGGCGACAGGGACCGGGCACCGGGGAGCTGTTTTTT. It translates to CAIRRQGPGTGELFF.

V and J are TRBV5-4 and TRBJ2-5, with TRBD2 matching over 10 bases. Germline assignment: CDR1 SGHNT and CDR2 YYREEE (reference sequence). There are 15 residues in the CDR3. The trim removed 3 bases at V and 1 base at J, leaving 3 bases unmatched. CDR3 in amino acids: CASSSRLAGQETQYF. The DNA of the CDR3 is TGTGCCAGCAGCTCCCGACTAGCGGGCCAAGAGACCCAGTACTTC.

The V gene is TRBV7-3, the J gene TRBJ2-3; possible D gene TRBD2, 6 bases. Trimming cost V 5 bases and J 6 bases, with 12 bases left between them. Looked up from germline, CDR1 is SGHTA and CDR2 is FQGTGA. The CDR3 has 13 amino acids. The CDR3 nucleotides read TGTGCCAGCAGCCCCGGGACTGCGGATACGCAGTATTTT. It encodes CASSPGTADTQYF.

CDR3 coding DNA: TGTGCCAGCAGCTTTAGCGGGATCTCCTACGAGCAGTACTTC. Its protein is CASSFSGISYEQYF. The V and J genes are TRBV7-2 and TRBJ2-7; 8 bases are shared with TRBD2. The CDR3 is 14 amino acids. CDR1 and CDR2 from the germline V gene are SGHTA and FQGNSA. The junction had 1 base not matched to a gene; V was cut back by 3 bases and J by 0 bases.

This clone was counted between two and nine times. The rearrangement uses TRBV4-2 and TRBJ2-1, with 9 bases lining up with TRBD1. This CDR3 spans 16 amino acids. CDR1 is LGHNA and CDR2 is YNFKEQ in the germline V gene. The V and J ends lost 1 base and 6 bases, in that order; junction bases with no gene match: 7. DNA for the CDR3: TGTGCCAGCAGCCAAGCAGAGAGACAGGGGGTCAATGAGCAGTTCTTC. Amino acid sequence: CASSQAERQGVNEQFF.

The rearrangement uses TRBV6-5 and TRBJ2-1; tentatively, D is TRBD1 or TRBD2 (6 bases each). This CDR3 is built from 15 residues. Deletions cut 4 bases from V and 0 bases from J, with 10 bases between. CDR1 is MNHEY, CDR2 SVGAGI, per germline. Written as DNA, the CDR3 is TGTGCCAGCAGTTCCCGGGGGCTCTCCTACAATGAGCAGTTCTTC. Its protein product is CASSSRGLSYNEQFF.

The gene calls are TRBV12-3 or TRBV12-4 and TRBJ2-2; D is undetermined. The length of the CDR3 is 11 residues. V dropped 3 bases and J dropped 8 bases, with 4 bases sitting between them. Here the CDR3 reads CASSFLGELFF. CDR3 sequence (DNA): TGTGCCAGCAGTTTTCTTGGGGAGCTGTTTTTT.

The rearrangement links TRBV27 to TRBJ2-6; no clear D. The germline gives CDR1 MNHEY, CDR2 SMNVEV (reference sequence). The CDR3 totals 14 residues. V was shortened by 4 bases and J by 4 bases, with 8 bases between the two germline ends. The CDR3: CASSSGNGANVLTF. CDR3 in DNA: TGTGCCAGCAGTTCTGGAAACGGGGCCAACGTCCTGACTTTC. The full variable domain, in which reference TRBV27 and TRBJ2-6 provide the parts outside the CDR3, is EAQVTQNPRYLITVTGKKLTVTCSQNMNHEYMSWYRQDPGLGLRQIYYSMNVEVTDKGDVPEGYKVSRKEKRNFPLILESPSPNQTSLYFCASSSGNGANVLTFGAGSRLTVL.

V usage is TRBV6-2 or TRBV6-3 and J usage is TRBJ2-5, with 7 bases matching TRBD2. This CDR3 region has 14 residues. V shed 0 bases and J 6 bases; nucleotides not matched to a gene: 4. The germline V gene has CDR1 MNHEY and CDR2 SVGEGT. The CDR3 DNA reads TGTGCCAGCAGTTACTCGACTAGCCGGCAGACCCAGTACTTC. This sequence encodes CASSYSTSRQTQYF.

The genes are TRBV5-4 and TRBJ2-5, with unresolved D. Germline V gene sequence: CDR1 SGHNT, CDR2 YYREEE (reference sequence). The length of the CDR3 is 14 residues. The V gene lost 0 bases and the J gene lost 1 base, with 7 bases spanning the gap. CDR3 loop: CASSLEAAQETQYF. CDR3 bases: TGTGCCAGCAGCTTGGAGGCAGCCCAAGAGACCCAGTACTTC.

This chain links TRBV24-1 with TRBJ2-3; 8 bases are shared with TRBD1. Trimming removed 11 bases from V and 4 bases from J; junction bases left unmatched: 7. This CDR3 is 13 amino acids long. The V gene's germline CDR1 is KGHDR and CDR2 SFDVKD. The DNA of the CDR3 is TGTGCCATCGGACAGGGATCGGCAGATACGCAGTATTTT. Translating it yields CAIGQGSADTQYF.

The CDR3 bases are TGTGCCAGCAGCTTAGTGGGACTAGCCTACGAGCAGTACTTC. Protein sequence: CASSLVGLAYEQYF. This rearrangement joins TRBV7-9 to TRBJ2-7; 8 nucleotides line up with TRBD2. V lost 1 base to trimming and J lost 2 bases; unmatched junction nucleotides: 1. This CDR3 contains 14 residues. Germline values: CDR1 SEHNR, CDR2 FQNEAQ (reference sequence).

V and J are TRBV7-9 and TRBJ2-3, with 9 bases lining up with TRBD2. Germline lookup yields CDR1 SEHNR and CDR2 FQNEAQ (reference sequence). The CDR3 contains 16 residues. The ends lost 3 bases at V and 5 bases at J; junction bases unmatched: 9. CDR3 sequence: CASSFRIAGAIDTQYF. The CDR3 DNA is TGTGCCAGCAGCTTTCGGATAGCGGGGGCTATAGATACGCAGTATTTT.

CDR3 in DNA: TGTGCCAGCAGTGGGGATGACACTGAAGCTTTCTTT. It translates to CASSGDDTEAFF. The chain has TRBV2 and TRBJ1-1; no reliable D call. Germline-derived CDR1 and CDR2 are SNHLY and FYNNEI. V was clipped by 4 bases and J by 3 bases, with 6 bases between them. The CDR3 sequence is 12 residues long.

V and J are TRBV2 and TRBJ2-5; D uncertain. Trimming took 4 bases from V and 5 from J, leaving 8 bases between them. The CDR3 runs to 12 residues. Germline V gene data show CDR1 as SNHLY and CDR2 as FYNNEI. CDR3 DNA sequence: TGTGCCAGCAGTGCTACGAGGGAGACCCAGTACTTC. Its protein is CASSATRETQYF.

The chain employs TRBV5-4 and TRBJ1-1, with D perhaps TRBD1 (6 bases). Trimming cost V 5 bases and J 0 bases, with 8 bases left between them. The CDR3 sequence is 13 residues long. Germline lookup yields CDR1 SGHNT and CDR2 YYREEE (reference sequence). CDR3 sequence reads: CASRRDMNTEAFF. CDR3 sequence (DNA): TGTGCCAGCAGACGGGACATGAACACTGAAGCTTTCTTT.

This chain uses TRBV5-4 with TRBJ1-3; D is possibly TRBD1 (5 bases). CDR3 length: 16 residues. The ends were cut back, 1 base at V and 2 bases at J, with 13 bases in the middle. The germline CDR1 and CDR2 sequences are SGHNT and YYREEE (reference sequence). The CDR3 reads CASSLFAGPTGNTIYF. The CDR3 nucleotides read TGTGCCAGCAGCTTGTTCGCAGGGCCGACTGGAAACACCATATATTTT. Full variable domain (rest looked up from reference TRBV5-4 and TRBJ1-3): ETGVTQSPTHLIKTRGQQVTLRCSSQSGHNTVSWYQQALGQGPQFIFQYYREEENGRGNFPPRFSGLQFPNYSSELNVNALELDDSALYLCASSLFAGPTGNTIYFGEGSWLTVV.

The rearrangement uses TRBV6-5 and TRBJ1-1; unclear D gene. The V gene lost 0 bases and the J gene lost 0 bases, with 2 bases spanning the gap. In germline, CDR1 is MNHEY, CDR2 SVGAGI. The CDR3 sequence is 13 residues long. In nucleotides, the CDR3 is TGTGCCAGCAGTTACTCGATGAACACTGAAGCTTTCTTT. Protein sequence: CASSYSMNTEAFF.

The genes are TRBV28 and TRBJ1-6; D remains unclear. Looked up from germline, CDR1 is MDHEN and CDR2 is SYDVKM. The CDR3 spans 13 residues. The ends were cut back, 2 bases at V and 18 bases at J, with 17 bases in the middle. The CDR3 protein is CASSLGRVGKAHF. The CDR3 DNA reads TGTGCCAGCAGTTTAGGCCGGGTCGGTAAGGCCCACTTT.

This chain uses TRBV24-1 with TRBJ2-3; TRBD2 aligns across 9 bases. CDR1 KGHDR and CDR2 SFDVKD come from the germline V gene. CDR3 length: 15 residues. The junction had 6 bases not matched to a gene; V was cut back by 6 bases and J by 3 bases. The CDR3 DNA sequence: TGTGCCACCAGTTGGCGGGGGGGCGGGACAGATACGCAGTATTTT. Protein product: CATSWRGGGTDTQYF.

The genes are TRBV7-9 and TRBJ2-1; D is unresolved. V lost 0 bases to trimming and J lost 4 bases, with 22 bases between them. Germline assignment: CDR1 SEHNR and CDR2 FQNEAQ (reference sequence). This CDR3 comprises 19 residues. DNA of the CDR3: TGTGCCAGCAGCTTAGCTCGGATCCTACACAGCCGAGAATACAATGAGCAGTTCTTC. This gives the protein CASSLARILHSREYNEQFF.

The chain links TRBV7-9 to TRBJ2-1; TRBD2 aligns across 7 bases. The CDR3 extends over 16 amino acids. Germline-derived CDR1 and CDR2 are SEHNR and FQNEAQ (reference sequence). The trim removed 8 bases at V and 5 bases at J, leaving 15 bases unmatched. The CDR3 region has the DNA TGTGCCAGCGACGGTAGGGGCGGGAGTCAGCACAATGAGCAGTTCTTC. Residues: CASDGRGGSQHNEQFF.

The V and J genes are TRBV6-6 and TRBJ1-2; tentative D call: TRBD1 (6 bases). The CDR3 loop spans 13 amino acids. Germline V lookup: CDR1 MNHNY, CDR2 SVGAGI (reference sequence). Trimming cost V 5 bases and J 8 bases, with 15 bases left between them. The CDR3 DNA reads as TGTGCCAGCAGTAGGCCGGGGGCAAAGGGCTACACCTTC. Translated, it gives CASSRPGAKGYTF.

In its sample, this clone was seen once. The chain uses TRBV6-6 and TRBJ1-5; TRBD1 might be the D (5 bases). The V gene's germline CDR1 is MNHNY and CDR2 SVGAGI (reference sequence). CDR3 length: 16 residues. V lost 4 bases and J lost 5, with 18 bases in between. The CDR3 region has the DNA TGTGCCAGCAGTTCCTTCGGGGACTCCCGGGATCAGCCCCAGCATTTT. Its translation is CASSSFGDSRDQPQHF.

As for this clone: One end of the junction varies from germline; a read error may be responsible. The gene calls are TRBV7-2 and TRBJ1-5, with D perhaps TRBD1 (5 bases). The CDR3 spans 15 residues. Per the germline V gene, CDR1 is SGHTA and CDR2 is FQGNSA. CDR3 sequence (DNA): TGTGCCCGCAGCTTAAGGTCAGGGCCGTATCAGCCCCAGCATTTT. It is translated as CARSLRSGPYQPQHF.

The chain uses TRBV12-3 or TRBV12-4 and TRBJ1-2, with D hard to call. The CDR3 is 13 amino acids. Trimming pared 6 bases from V and 4 bases from J, leaving 12 bases between. The CDR3 region has the DNA TGTGCCAGCAGCCCGGACCGGTCCTATGGCTACACCTTC. Translation: CASSPDRSYGYTF.

The chain links TRBV3-1 (or the pseudogene TRBV3-2) to TRBJ2-5, with 8 bases that match TRBD1. V shed 0 bases, J shed 2 bases, and the junction held 8 bases outside the gene matches. CDR3 length: 17 residues. The germline V gene encodes CDR1 LGHDT and CDR2 YNNKEL (reference sequence). CDR3 coding DNA: TGTGCCAGCAGCCAAGATTTTAACAGGGGGATACAAGAGACCCAGTACTTC. This gives the protein CASSQDFNRGIQETQYF.

This clone was counted once. This chain links TRBV4-1 with TRBJ1-3; no firm D call. Germline V gene sequence: CDR1 MGHRA, CDR2 YSYEKL. Trimming removed 6 bases from V and 4 bases from J, with 16 bases in between. This CDR3 is built from 15 residues. CDR3: CASRALNQPGNTIYF. CDR3 sequence (DNA): TGCGCCAGCAGAGCCCTTAACCAACCCGGAAACACCATATATTTT.